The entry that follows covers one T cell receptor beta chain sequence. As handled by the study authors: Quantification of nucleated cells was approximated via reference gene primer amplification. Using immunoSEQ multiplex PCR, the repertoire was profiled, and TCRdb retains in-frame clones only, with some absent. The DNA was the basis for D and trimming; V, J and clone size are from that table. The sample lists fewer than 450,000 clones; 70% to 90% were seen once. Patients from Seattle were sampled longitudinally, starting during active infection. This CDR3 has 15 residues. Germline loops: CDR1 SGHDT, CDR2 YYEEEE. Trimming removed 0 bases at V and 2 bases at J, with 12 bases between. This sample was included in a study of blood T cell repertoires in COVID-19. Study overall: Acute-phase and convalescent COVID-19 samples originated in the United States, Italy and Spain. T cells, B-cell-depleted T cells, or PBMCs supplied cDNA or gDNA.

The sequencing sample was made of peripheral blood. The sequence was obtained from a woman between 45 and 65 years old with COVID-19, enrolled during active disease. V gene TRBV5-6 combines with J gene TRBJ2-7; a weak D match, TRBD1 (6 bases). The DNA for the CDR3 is TGTGCCAGCAGCTTGGTAGCAGGGGTCGCCTACGAGCAGTACTTC. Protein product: CASSLVAGVAYEQYF.